The 28 T cell receptor beta chains reported below all come from one sample, sequenced in a study of blood T cell repertoires in COVID-19. Sequenced by immunoSEQ multiplex PCR; TCRdb stores in-frame clones only, minus some. Among about 130,000 clones, approximately 80% were seen once, and the ten largest hold 9.5% to 10%. Sequences were obtained from peripheral blood. The receptors derive from a man aged 35-49 years with active or convalescent COVID-19.

The chain employs TRBV30 and TRBJ2-3; TRBD2 aligns across 8 bases. This CDR3 has 14 residues. CDR1 and CDR2 (germline): GTSNPN, SVGIG (reference sequence). V was pared by 2 bases and J by 8 bases, with 9 bases of the junction left unmatched. In DNA, the CDR3 is TGTGCCTGGAGTTACCGGGGGGGCCTCGGTACGCAGTATTTT. Its protein is CAWSYRGGLGTQYF.

This clone was observed a handful of times. This chain joins TRBV2 and TRBJ2-1; 10 bases agree with TRBD2. Germline trimming cut 0 bases from V and 15 bases from J; bases unmatched to any gene: 11. The CDR3 extends over 15 amino acids. In germline, CDR1 is SNHLY, CDR2 FYNNEI. CDR3 DNA sequence: TGTGCCAGCAGTGAAGCCGCCCAGCGGGGGGGCCGGGGGTTCTTC. It yields the protein CASSEAAQRGGRGFF.

The V gene is TRBV7-6, the J gene TRBJ1-4, with D hard to call. Germline-derived CDR1 and CDR2 are SGHVS and FNYEAQ. V was clipped by 2 bases and J by 3 bases, with 10 bases between them. CDR3 length: 15 residues. The CDR3 DNA follows: TGTGCCAGCAGCTTAACGAGACACCCTAATGAAAAACTGTTTTTT. It specifies CASSLTRHPNEKLFF. Combining the CDR3 with reference TRBV7-6 and TRBJ1-4 gives the whole variable domain GAGVSQSPRYKVTKRGQDVALRCDPISGHVSLYWYRQALGQGPEFLTYFNYEAQQDKSGLPNDRFSAERPEGSISTLTIQRTEQRDSAMYRCASSLTRHPNEKLFFGSGTQLSVL.

This clone was seen just once. The chain joins TRBV5-1 to TRBJ1-1; D might be TRBD1 (5 bases). CDR1 and CDR2 (germline): SGHRS, YFSETQ. V was shortened by 2 bases and J by 4 bases, with 15 bases between the two germline ends. This CDR3 contains 15 residues. The CDR3 DNA reads TGCGCCAGCAGCTTAGGGGTAGGTTGGGGCACTGAAGCTTTCTTT. It is translated as CASSLGVGWGTEAFF.

The chain combines TRBV18 with TRBJ1-5; D gene unclear. V was clipped by 5 bases and J by 1 base, with 6 bases between them. The germline gives CDR1 KGHSH, CDR2 LQKENI. This CDR3 region has 13 residues. CDR3 nucleotides: TGTGCCAGCTCAGAACAAAGCAATCAGCCCCAGCATTTT. This sequence encodes CASSEQSNQPQHF.

V usage is TRBV5-5 and J usage is TRBJ1-5; 10 bases map to TRBD1. Germline V gives CDR1 SGHKS, CDR2 YYEKEE (reference sequence). With 4 bases clipped from V and 3 bases from J, the junction kept 4 bases outside the gene matches. The CDR3 covers 15 residues. CDR3 in amino acids: CASSRGQGTNQPQHF. Here the CDR3 DNA reads TGTGCCAGCAGCCGGGGACAGGGGACCAATCAGCCCCAGCATTTT.

The genes are TRBV5-1 and TRBJ2-5; TRBD1 aligns across 9 bases. This CDR3 is 14 amino acids long. With 3 bases clipped from V and 4 bases from J, the junction kept 4 bases outside the gene matches. Germline V gene lookup returns CDR1 SGHRS and CDR2 YFSETQ. In DNA, the CDR3 is TGCGCCAGCAGCTCGCCGGACAGGGGAGAGACCCAGTACTTC. This translates into CASSSPDRGETQYF. The complete variable domain, with remaining parts taken from reference TRBV5-1 and TRBJ2-5, reads KAGVTQTPRYLIKTRGQQVTLSCSPISGHRSVSWYQQTPGQGLQFLFEYFSETQRNKGNFPGRFSGRQFSNSRSEMNVSTLELGDSALYLCASSSPDRGETQYFGPGTRLLVL.

The gene calls are TRBV5-8 and TRBJ2-2; the D is unclear. The CDR3 is 14 amino acids. In germline, CDR1 is SGHTS, CDR2 YDEGEE. Between the trimmed V and J ends, which lost 0 bases and 6 bases, there was a span of 9 bases. CDR3 bases: TGTGCCAGCAGCTTGGTCAGGCCATCCGGGGAGCTGTTTTTT. This gives the protein CASSLVRPSGELFF.

The chain combines TRBV18 with TRBJ2-7; no clear D. Between the trimmed V and J ends, which lost 3 bases and 2 bases, there was a span of 8 bases. The germline gives CDR1 KGHSH, CDR2 LQKENI. The CDR3 consists of 13 residues. The CDR3 is CASSPSRTYEQYF. CDR3 coding DNA: TGTGCCAGCTCACCGTCCAGAACCTACGAGCAGTACTTC.

This clone was counted once. J is TRBJ2-2 and V is TRBV7-3; D is undetermined. The germline gives CDR1 SGHTA, CDR2 FQGTGA. The ends were cut back, 1 base at V and 9 bases at J, with 12 bases in the middle. There are 14 residues in the CDR3. Here the CDR3 reads CASSLSGGHRELFF. In DNA form, the CDR3 reads TGTGCCAGCAGCTTAAGTGGCGGCCACCGGGAGCTGTTTTTT.

The chain combines TRBV2 with TRBJ1-1; no clear D. Germline CDR1 and CDR2: SNHLY and FYNNEI. This CDR3 has 14 residues. Trimming stripped 7 bases from V and 5 bases from J, with 17 bases between. The CDR3 sequence is CASTLSSTPTEAFF. CDR3 coding DNA: TGTGCCAGCACTCTTTCCTCGACTCCGACTGAAGCTTTCTTT. The full variable domain, rest sourced from reference TRBV2 and TRBJ1-1, is EPEVTQTPSHQVTQMGQEVILRCVPISNHLYFYWYRQILGQKVEFLVSFYNNEISEKSEIFDDQFSVERPDGSNFTLKIRSTKLEDSAMYFCASTLSSTPTEAFFGQGTRLTVV.

The chain links TRBV7-9 to TRBJ1-4; 8 nucleotides line up with TRBD1. The CDR3 has 16 amino acids. CDR1 and CDR2 (germline): SEHNR, FQNEAQ (reference sequence). Germline trimming cut 3 bases from V and 7 bases from J; bases unmatched to any gene: 10. The CDR3 is CASSFQQGGGSEKLFF. As DNA, the CDR3 is TGTGCCAGCAGCTTCCAACAGGGGGGCGGGAGTGAAAAACTGTTTTTT.

The J gene is TRBJ1-6, the V gene TRBV6-1; a possible D gene is TRBD1 (6 bases). This CDR3 has 15 amino acids. Germline assignment: CDR1 MNHNS and CDR2 SASEGT. The V gene lost 2 bases and the J gene lost 3 bases, with 8 bases spanning the gap. The CDR3 bases are TGTGCCAGCAGTGAAACAGGGTACTATAATTCACCCCTCCACTTT. Protein product: CASSETGYYNSPLHF.

The chain uses TRBV27 and TRBJ1-2; 7 bases align to TRBD1. Germline V gives CDR1 MNHEY, CDR2 SMNVEV (reference sequence). V lost 0 bases, J lost 8 bases, and 6 bases stayed unmatched. CDR3 size: 14 residues. CDR3 sequence reads: CASSLSDRQGGYTF. CDR3 nucleotide sequence: TGTGCCAGCAGTTTATCGGACAGGCAAGGGGGCTACACCTTC.

The chain employs TRBV4-2 and TRBJ1-2; unclear D gene. The CDR3 runs to 14 residues. Germline V lookup: CDR1 LGHNA, CDR2 YNFKEQ. Trimming took 0 bases from V and 2 from J, leaving 7 bases between them. CDR3 in amino acids: CASSQDIGNYGYTF. The CDR3 DNA reads TGTGCCAGCAGCCAAGATATTGGCAACTATGGCTACACCTTC.

The V call is TRBV19, the J call TRBJ1-5, with no clear D. Trimming stripped 4 bases from V and 2 bases from J, with 9 bases between. The CDR3 consists of 14 residues. CDR1 and CDR2 (germline): LNHDA, SQIVND (reference sequence). This CDR3 is CASSNLYGNQPQHF. CDR3 DNA sequence: TGTGCCAGTAGTAATTTGTATGGCAATCAGCCCCAGCATTTT.

The chain combines TRBV10-3 with TRBJ2-5; D ambiguous. The CDR3 runs to 15 residues. From germline, CDR1 is ENHRY and CDR2 SYGVKD. V was cut by 2 bases and J by 2 bases, with 12 bases left in between. DNA for the CDR3: TGTGCCATCAGTGAGCGGAGATTGGGTCAAGAGACCCAGTACTTC. Residues: CAISERRLGQETQYF.

In DNA, the CDR3 is TGTGCCAGTAGTAGAACCGGGACAGGGGGCGGAAACACCATATATTTT. It yields the protein CASSRTGTGGGNTIYF. The chain joins TRBV19 to TRBJ1-3, with 12 bases lining up with TRBD1. Losses at the gene ends were 4 bases for V and 4 bases for J; bases not matched to a gene: 5. The CDR3 loop spans 16 amino acids. CDR1 is LNHDA and CDR2 is SQIVND in the germline V gene (reference sequence).

The chain joins TRBV18 to TRBJ1-4; 9 bases match TRBD1. The CDR3 is made up of 14 amino acids. V lost 6 bases to trimming and J lost 5 bases; unmatched junction nucleotides: 4. Germline values: CDR1 KGHSH, CDR2 LQKENI. The CDR3 loop is CASSLGTGNEKLFF. The CDR3 DNA sequence: TGTGCCAGCTCCCTCGGGACAGGGAATGAAAAACTGTTTTTT.

The chain is built from TRBV6-5 and TRBJ1-4, with D perhaps matching TRBD1 (6 bases). The length of the CDR3 is 14 residues. The germline V gene has CDR1 MNHEY and CDR2 SVGAGI. V was pared by 5 bases and J by 5 bases, with 12 bases between. This chain's CDR3 is CASSRTQGNEKLFF. The CDR3 bases are TGTGCCAGCAGTAGGACACAGGGAAATGAAAAACTGTTTTTT.

Here the CDR3 reads CASSLGLSGGTGELFF. As DNA, the CDR3 is TGCGCCAGCAGCTTGGGTTTATCGGGGGGCACCGGGGAGCTGTTTTTT. J is TRBJ2-2 and V is TRBV5-1; 7 nucleotides match TRBD2. Germline values: CDR1 SGHRS, CDR2 YFSETQ. After removal of 0 bases from V and 4 bases from J, the junction contained 6 bases not matched to a gene. The CDR3 has 16 residues. Full variable domain (remainder filled in from reference TRBV5-1 and TRBJ2-2): KAGVTQTPRYLIKTRGQQVTLSCSPISGHRSVSWYQQTPGQGLQFLFEYFSETQRNKGNFPGRFSGRQFSNSRSEMNVSTLELGDSALYLCASSLGLSGGTGELFFGEGSRLTVL.

This clone has only a few counts. The chain couples TRBV10-1 to TRBJ1-5; unclear D gene. Germline V CDR1 and CDR2: WNHNN, SYGVQD (reference sequence). V was trimmed by 7 bases and J by 0 bases, leaving 28 bases between them. This CDR3 is built from 20 residues. The CDR3 reads CASINKLDFAQPHSNQPQHF. DNA for the CDR3: TGCGCCAGCATAAACAAATTAGACTTCGCTCAACCCCATAGCAATCAGCCCCAGCATTTT.

The chain links TRBV19 to TRBJ1-5, with 10 bases aligning to TRBD1. V shed 4 bases, J shed 2 bases, and the junction held 5 bases outside the gene matches. The germline V gene has CDR1 LNHDA and CDR2 SQIVND (reference sequence). There are 16 residues in the CDR3. Written as DNA, the CDR3 is TGTGCCAGTAGTAATGACAGGGGGCTCGGCAATCAGCCCCAGCATTTT. Its translation is CASSNDRGLGNQPQHF.

The chain uses TRBV9 and TRBJ1-6; TRBD1 is a possible D gene (5 bases). The CDR3 is 14 amino acids. Trimming pared 0 bases from V and 7 bases from J, leaving 8 bases between. CDR1 SGDLS and CDR2 YYNGEE come from the germline V gene. In nucleotides, the CDR3 is TGTGCCAGCAGCGTAGGACAGCTAAATTCACCCCTCCACTTT. Protein product: CASSVGQLNSPLHF.

The rearrangement links TRBV27 to TRBJ2-6, with TRBD2 identical over 7 bases. There are 18 residues in the CDR3. Germline assignment: CDR1 MNHEY and CDR2 SMNVEV (reference sequence). V dropped 8 bases and J dropped 2; count of bases not matched to a gene: 15. CDR3 coding DNA: TGTGCCAGCCGACTTTCGGGGGGAAGTCTCACTGGGGCCAACGTCCTGACTTTC. Translating gives CASRLSGGSLTGANVLTF.

The CDR3 spells CASSLKPPDQPQHF. CDR3 in DNA: TGTGCCAGCAGTTTAAAGCCGCCTGATCAGCCCCAGCATTTT. The gene calls are TRBV27 and TRBJ1-5; D uncertain. Germline loops: CDR1 MNHEY, CDR2 SMNVEV (reference sequence). V lost 2 bases and J 5 bases, leaving 10 bases between the germline ends. This CDR3 spans 14 amino acids.

The chain carries TRBV24-1 and TRBJ2-1; D is possibly TRBD2 (6 bases). Germline V CDR1 and CDR2: KGHDR, SFDVKD. CDR3 length: 13 residues. Trimming shortened V by 3 bases and J by 12 bases, and 14 bases separated the two germline ends. The DNA of the CDR3 is TGTGCCACCAGTGATCCTATGACTAGACGGCAGTTCTTC. Residues: CATSDPMTRRQFF.

The chain couples TRBV11-2 to TRBJ2-6, with D maybe TRBD1 (5 bases). In germline, CDR1 is SGHAT, CDR2 FQNNGV. This CDR3 comprises 16 residues. The V end lost 2 bases, the J end lost 2 bases, and 10 bases lay between the germline ends. The CDR3 reads CASSLSQGAGANVLTF. CDR3 coding DNA: TGTGCCAGCAGCTTAAGTCAGGGTGCTGGGGCCAACGTCCTGACTTTC.